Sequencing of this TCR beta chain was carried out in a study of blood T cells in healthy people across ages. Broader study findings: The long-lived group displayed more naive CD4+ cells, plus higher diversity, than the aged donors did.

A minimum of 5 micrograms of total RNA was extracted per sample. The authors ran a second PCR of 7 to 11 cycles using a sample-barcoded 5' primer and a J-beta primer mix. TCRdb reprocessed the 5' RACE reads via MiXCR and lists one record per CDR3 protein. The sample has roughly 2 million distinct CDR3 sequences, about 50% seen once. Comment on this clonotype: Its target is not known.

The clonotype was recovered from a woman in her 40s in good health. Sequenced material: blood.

The CDR3 sequence: CASSVAGDKYEQYF. The CDR3 nucleotides read TGCGCCAGCAGCGTGGCCGGGGACAAGTACGAGCAGTACTTC. The chain uses TRBV5-1 and TRBJ2-7, with D possibly matching TRBD1 (6 bases). This CDR3 is 14 amino acids long. Germline CDR1 reads SGHRS; CDR2 reads YFSETQ. The V end was cut by 4 bases, the J end by 4 bases, with 15 bases between.